This passage covers 9 T cell receptor beta chains from one sample sequenced in a study of technical replicates of blood from a handful of donors. Method: immunoSEQ multiplex PCR; TCRdb's copy keeps in-frame clones and lacks some. The sample includes roughly 80,000 clones, roughly 92% of them seen just once. Source material: T cells isolated from PBMCs. The receptors stem from a human donor in good health.

This clone was seen once. The J gene is TRBJ1-2, the V gene TRBV19, with D perhaps matching TRBD1 (5 bases). In germline, CDR1 is LNHDA, CDR2 SQIVND (reference sequence). The CDR3 is 12 amino acids. V lost 10 bases, J lost 2 bases, and 11 bases lay in between. The CDR3 coding sequence is TGTGCCACTCTCGGGGGGAACTATGGCTACACCTTC. It translates to CATLGGNYGYTF.

V and J are TRBV5-4 and TRBJ2-7, with 15 bases matching TRBD2. The CDR3 is 16 amino acids. J gave up 2 bases and V 3 bases, and 3 bases lay outside the gene matches. In germline, CDR1 is SGHNT, CDR2 YYREEE (reference sequence). CDR3 coding DNA: TGTGCCAGCAGCTCCGGACTAGCGGGAGGGCCCTACGAGCAGTACTTC. Encoded protein: CASSSGLAGGPYEQYF.

This chain joins TRBV28 and TRBJ2-3; TRBD2 agrees at 8 bases. There are 14 residues in the CDR3. V shed 6 bases, J shed 9 bases, and the junction held 11 bases outside the gene matches. In germline, CDR1 is MDHEN, CDR2 SYDVKM. The CDR3, as DNA: TGTGCCAGCAGCCTTTATGGGGCGGGAGGCACGCAGTATTTT. Protein product: CASSLYGAGGTQYF.

The rearrangement links TRBV6-6 to TRBJ2-2, with D possibly TRBD1 on 6 matching bases. CDR3 size: 13 residues. V was shortened by 5 bases and J by 7 bases, with 11 bases between the two germline ends. CDR1 MNHNY and CDR2 SVGAGI come from the germline V gene (reference sequence). The CDR3 sequence is CASSRQVFGELFF. CDR3 nucleotide sequence: TGTGCCAGCAGTAGACAGGTTTTCGGGGAGCTGTTTTTT.

The chain employs TRBV7-9 and TRBJ2-5; D is ambiguous. The ends were cut back, 3 bases at V and 0 bases at J, with 8 bases in the middle. Germline V gene sequence: CDR1 SEHNR, CDR2 FQNEAQ (reference sequence). CDR3 length: 14 residues. The CDR3 reads CASSFESYQETQYF. The CDR3 nucleotides are TGTGCCAGCAGCTTTGAGTCGTACCAAGAGACCCAGTACTTC.

This clone appeared once. The J gene is TRBJ1-2, the V gene TRBV6-1; TRBD1 agrees at 7 bases. V lost 7 bases, J lost 4 bases, and 9 bases stayed unmatched. Germline assignment: CDR1 MNHNS and CDR2 SASEGT. The CDR3 runs 14 residues. CDR3 residues: CASIKDRNFYGYTF. In DNA form, the CDR3 reads TGTGCCAGCATTAAGGACAGGAACTTCTATGGCTACACCTTC.

The V gene is TRBV25-1, the J gene TRBJ1-4, with D perhaps TRBD1 (5 bases). The length of the CDR3 is 13 residues. Trimming removed 6 bases from V and 8 bases from J, with 13 bases in between. Per the germline V gene, CDR1 is MGHDK and CDR2 is SYGVNS. The CDR3 DNA reads TGTGCCAGCAGCCAGACAGAGCTAGAAAAACTGTTTTTT. It encodes CASSQTELEKLFF.

This chain uses TRBV19 with TRBJ2-2; the D is unclear. The germline V gene has CDR1 LNHDA and CDR2 SQIVND (reference sequence). The CDR3 has 12 amino acids. Trimming left V 7 bases short and J 3 bases short, with 6 bases between. The CDR3 sequence is CASNKYTGELFF. Written as DNA, the CDR3 is TGTGCCAGTAACAAGTACACCGGGGAGCTGTTTTTT.

J is TRBJ2-2 and V is TRBV11-3; the D gene is possibly TRBD1 (5 bases). Germline V lookup: CDR1 SGHNT, CDR2 YENEEA. The CDR3 contains 14 residues. V was trimmed by 5 bases and J by 0 bases, leaving 7 bases between them. CDR3 sequence (DNA): TGTGCCAGCAGCCAGGGCGCGAACACCGGGGAGCTGTTTTTT. Amino acid sequence: CASSQGANTGELFF.